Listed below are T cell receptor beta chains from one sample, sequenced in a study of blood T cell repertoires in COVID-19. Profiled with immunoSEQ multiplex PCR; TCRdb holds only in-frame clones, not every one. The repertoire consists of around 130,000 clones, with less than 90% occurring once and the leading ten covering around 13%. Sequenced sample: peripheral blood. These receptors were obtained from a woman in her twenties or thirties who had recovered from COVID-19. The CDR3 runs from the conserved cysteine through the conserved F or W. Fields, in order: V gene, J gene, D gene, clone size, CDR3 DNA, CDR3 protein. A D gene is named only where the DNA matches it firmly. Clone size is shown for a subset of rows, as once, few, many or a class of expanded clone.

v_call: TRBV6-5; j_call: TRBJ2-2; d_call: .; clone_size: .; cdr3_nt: TGTGCCAGCAGGGTAGGAGGGACCGGGGAGCTGTTTTTT; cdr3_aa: CASRVGGTGELFF
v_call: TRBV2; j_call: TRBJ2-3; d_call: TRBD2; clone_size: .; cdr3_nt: TGTGCCAGCAGTGAATTCCCCGTAGCGGGGTTTATCACAGATACGCAGTATTTT; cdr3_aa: CASSEFPVAGFITDTQYF
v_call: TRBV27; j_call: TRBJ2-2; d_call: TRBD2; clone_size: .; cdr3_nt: TGTGCCAGCAGTTCACGACCCGGACTAGCGGGGCCGCACCGGGAGCTGTTTTTT; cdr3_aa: CASSSRPGLAGPHRELFF
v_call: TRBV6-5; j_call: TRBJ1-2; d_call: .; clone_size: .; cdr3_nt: TGTGCCAGCAGTAAGGGGCAGGTCGACGGCTACACCTTC; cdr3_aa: CASSKGQVDGYTF
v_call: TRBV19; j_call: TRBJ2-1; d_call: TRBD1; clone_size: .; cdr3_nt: TGTGCCAGTAGGATAGCCGGGACAGGGGCTTACAATGAGCAGTTCTTC; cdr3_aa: CASRIAGTGAYNEQFF
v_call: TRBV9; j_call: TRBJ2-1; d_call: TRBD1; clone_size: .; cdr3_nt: TGTGCCAGCAGCGTAGGGACAGGGGGCAATGAGCAGTTCTTC; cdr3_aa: CASSVGTGGNEQFF
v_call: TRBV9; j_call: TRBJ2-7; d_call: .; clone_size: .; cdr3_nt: TGTGCCAGCAGCGTAGAGGCGGGCTCCTCCTACGAGCAGTACTTC; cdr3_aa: CASSVEAGSSYEQYF
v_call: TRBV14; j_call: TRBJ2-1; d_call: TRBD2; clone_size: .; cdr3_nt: TGTGCCAGCAGCCACCCGGGAGCTAGCGGGAGGGCCGTCTATGAGCAGTTCTTC; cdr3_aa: CASSHPGASGRAVYEQFF
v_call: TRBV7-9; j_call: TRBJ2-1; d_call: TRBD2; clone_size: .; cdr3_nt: TGTGCCAGCAGCCCAAGCGGGGACTTTACAAGACTCTATGAGCAGTTCTTC; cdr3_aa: CASSPSGDFTRLYEQFF
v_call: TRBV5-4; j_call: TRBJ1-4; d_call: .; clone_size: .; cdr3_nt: TGTGCCAGCAGCTTGCGGCTAGATGCAACTAATGAAAAACTGTTTTTT; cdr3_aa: CASSLRLDATNEKLFF
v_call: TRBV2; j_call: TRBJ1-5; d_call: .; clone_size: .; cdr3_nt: TGTGCCAGCAGTGGCGGTGGGTATCAGCCCCAGCATTTT; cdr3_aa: CASSGGGYQPQHF
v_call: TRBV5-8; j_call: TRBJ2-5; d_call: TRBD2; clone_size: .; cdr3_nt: TGTGCCAGCAGCTTGGGGCCCGGGAGGAAGGAGACCCAGTACTTC; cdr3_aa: CASSLGPGRKETQYF
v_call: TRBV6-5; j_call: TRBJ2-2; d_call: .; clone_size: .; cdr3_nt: TGTGCCAGCAGGGAGGGGACGAACACCGGGGAGCTGTTTTTT; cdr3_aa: CASREGTNTGELFF
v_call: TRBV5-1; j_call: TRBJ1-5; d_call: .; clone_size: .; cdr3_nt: TGCGCCAGCAGTCCAAATATCAGGGAATTCAATCAGCCCCAGCATTTT; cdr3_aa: CASSPNIREFNQPQHF
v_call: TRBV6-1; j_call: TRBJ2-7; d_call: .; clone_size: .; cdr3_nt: TGTGCCAGCAGTGAAGCTCACGGCTCCTACGAGCAGTACTTC; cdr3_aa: CASSEAHGSYEQYF
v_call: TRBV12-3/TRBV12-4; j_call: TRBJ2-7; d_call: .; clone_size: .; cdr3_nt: TGTGCCAGCAGCCTAACGGGAACATACCTCGACTTC; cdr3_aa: CASSLTGTYLDF
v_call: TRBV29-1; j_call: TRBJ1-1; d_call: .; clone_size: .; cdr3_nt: TGCAGCGTTGAAGCCCCAGGCCCGTTCGAAGCTTTCTTT; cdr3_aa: CSVEAPGPFEAFF
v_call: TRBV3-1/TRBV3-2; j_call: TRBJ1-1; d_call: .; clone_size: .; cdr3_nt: TGTGCCAGCAGCCCTCGCGGAAGCAGCAACACTGAAGCTTTCTTT; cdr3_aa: CASSPRGSSNTEAFF
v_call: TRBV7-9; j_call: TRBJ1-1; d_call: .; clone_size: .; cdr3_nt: TGTGCCAGCAGCTTAGCCCTGCAGCTAGACACTGAAGCTTTCTTT; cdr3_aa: CASSLALQLDTEAFF
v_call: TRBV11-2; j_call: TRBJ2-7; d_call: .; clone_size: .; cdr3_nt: TGTGCCAGCGGCCCCCGAACAGGGCTCTACGAGCAGTACTTC; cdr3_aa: CASGPRTGLYEQYF
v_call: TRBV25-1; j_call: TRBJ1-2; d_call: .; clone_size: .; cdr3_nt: TGTGCCAGCAGTTCAAACCCGGGGAGGGTACACTTC; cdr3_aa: CASSSNPGRVHF
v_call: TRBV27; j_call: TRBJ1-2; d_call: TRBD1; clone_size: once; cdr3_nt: TGTGCCAGCAGTTTGTCACAGGGGGCGGGCGTCCTCTATGGCTACACCTTC; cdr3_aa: CASSLSQGAGVLYGYTF
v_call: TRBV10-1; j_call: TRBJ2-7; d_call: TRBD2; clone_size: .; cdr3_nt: TGCGCCAGCAGTGAGTCGAATAAAGCGGGGTTCGACGAGCAGTACTTC; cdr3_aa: CASSESNKAGFDEQYF
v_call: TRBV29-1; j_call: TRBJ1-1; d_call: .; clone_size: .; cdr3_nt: TGCAGCATCATAACAAATCTCGTGAACACTGAAGCTTTCTTT; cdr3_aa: CSIITNLVNTEAFF
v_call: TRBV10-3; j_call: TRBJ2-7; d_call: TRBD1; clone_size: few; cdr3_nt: TGTGCCATCAGCGCTACAGGGGCCCCCTACGACGAGCAGTACTTC; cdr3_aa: CAISATGAPYDEQYF
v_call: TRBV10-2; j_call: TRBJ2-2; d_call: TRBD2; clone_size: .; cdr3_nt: TGCGCCAGCAGTGTACTAGCGGGGGGAACCTACACCGGGGAGCTGTTTTTT; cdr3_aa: CASSVLAGGTYTGELFF
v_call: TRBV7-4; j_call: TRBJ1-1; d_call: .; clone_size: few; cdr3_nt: TGTGCCAGCAGCTTAGGGCCCCGGGACTTTTACACTGAAGCTTTCTTT; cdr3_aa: CASSLGPRDFYTEAFF
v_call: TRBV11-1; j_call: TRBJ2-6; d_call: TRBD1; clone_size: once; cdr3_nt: TGTGCCAGCAGCCCCCGACAGGGGCCCGGGGCCAACGTCCTGACTTTC; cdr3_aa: CASSPRQGPGANVLTF
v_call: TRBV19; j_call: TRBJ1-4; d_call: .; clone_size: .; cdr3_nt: TGTGCCAGTAGTATAGGGCAAGCAACTAATGAAAAACTGTTTTTT; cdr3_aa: CASSIGQATNEKLFF
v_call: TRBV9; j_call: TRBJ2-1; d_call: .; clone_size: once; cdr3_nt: TGTGCCAGCAGTGGGGGCCACGCCAGCTCCTACAATGAGCAGTTCTTC; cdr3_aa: CASSGGHASSYNEQFF
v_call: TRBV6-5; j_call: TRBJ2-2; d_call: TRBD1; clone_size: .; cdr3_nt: TGTGCCAGCAGTTACTCCCGCAGGGGGCGTTCCGGGGAGCTGTTTTTT; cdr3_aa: CASSYSRRGRSGELFF
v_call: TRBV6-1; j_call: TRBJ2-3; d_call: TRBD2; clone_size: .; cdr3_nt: TGTGCCAGCAGTGGAACCGGGACTAGCGGGAGGGCCACAGATACGCAGTATTTT; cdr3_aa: CASSGTGTSGRATDTQYF
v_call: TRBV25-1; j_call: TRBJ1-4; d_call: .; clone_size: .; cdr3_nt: TGTGCCAGCAGTGAGGGCACAACAACTAATGAAAAACTGTTTTTT; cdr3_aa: CASSEGTTTNEKLFF